This T cell receptor (beta chain) is from a study of T cell repertoires in cytomegalovirus infection. Study background: Indications of both CMV infection and matching HLA type were provided by public TCR beta signatures. Study findings and constraints: Dominant in the ex vivo response were TCR beta clonotypes restricted by HLA-C and specific for CMV. Carriers of CMV and the relevant HLA type were discriminated by public TCR beta frequency.

The CDR3 spans 15 residues. The V and J ends lost 0 bases and 5 bases respectively, with 13 bases between them. A remark on this clonotype: Its antigen is not known.

TCRdb passed the reads through MiXCR, listing each CDR3 protein once. Here the sample spans 500,000 or so distinct CDR3 sequences, more than 15% being singletons. The receptor was isolated from a human donor in good health (CMV status not recorded). Some clones in this sample may be carry-over from other donors' samples. Sequencing was carried out using CD8+ T cells from PBMCs. The chain couples TRBV12-3 or TRBV12-4 to TRBJ2-5; no clear D. In DNA form, the CDR3 reads TGTGCCAGCAGTTTAGCGACGTCCCACATGGAGACCCAGTACTTC. It encodes CASSLATSHMETQYF.